This is a list of T cell receptor beta chains from one sample in a study of breast tumors, draining lymph nodes, adjacent tissues. TCRdb itself ran the multiplex PCR reads through MiXCR, one entry per CDR3 protein. The sample holds 85,000 to 130,000 distinct CDR3 sequences, about 29% seen once. The sample comprised axillary lymph node tissue. The receptors shown here come from a female donor with breast cancer. Some clones in this sample may be carry-over from other donors' samples. The CDR3 runs from the conserved cysteine through the conserved F or W.

J gene: TRBJ1-4; V gene: TRBV5-1; CDR3 protein: CASSLLAGTKAEKLFF
J gene: TRBJ2-7; V gene: TRBV6-5; CDR3 protein: CASSYSSVGGPYEQYF
J gene: TRBJ2-1; V gene: TRBV7-3; CDR3 protein: CASSLIAGGPLNEQFF
J gene: TRBJ2-3; V gene: TRBV5-6; CDR3 protein: CASSSSGGRTDTQYF
J gene: TRBJ1-5; V gene: TRBV20-1; CDR3 protein: CSAKGGQPQHF
J gene: TRBJ1-2; V gene: TRBV6-2/TRBV6-3; CDR3 protein: CASSHSPASYTF
J gene: TRBJ2-7; V gene: TRBV4-1; CDR3 protein: CASSQDALRTSNEQYF
J gene: TRBJ1-2; V gene: TRBV12-3/TRBV12-4; CDR3 protein: CASSLRGQGNGYTF
J gene: TRBJ2-7; V gene: TRBV6-1; CDR3 protein: CASSGSWDRGYEQYF
J gene: TRBJ1-4; V gene: TRBV20-1; CDR3 protein: CSAQQGIGEKLFF
J gene: TRBJ2-7; V gene: TRBV7-4; CDR3 protein: CASSFNRGQPSWGYEQYF
J gene: TRBJ2-7; V gene: TRBV20-1; CDR3 protein: CSARDLLTSGGLEQYF
J gene: TRBJ1-3; V gene: TRBV5-1; CDR3 protein: CASSLQDGNTIYF
J gene: TRBJ2-3; V gene: TRBV20-1; CDR3 protein: CSSKPGLATYTDTQYF
J gene: TRBJ2-7; V gene: TRBV11-3; CDR3 protein: CASSLGGYPYEQYF
J gene: TRBJ2-4; V gene: TRBV12-3/TRBV12-4; CDR3 protein: CASSLGQGVAKNIQYF
J gene: TRBJ2-5; V gene: TRBV2; CDR3 protein: CASRGGRGETQYF
J gene: TRBJ2-3; V gene: TRBV14; CDR3 protein: CASGYRAPRTDAQYF